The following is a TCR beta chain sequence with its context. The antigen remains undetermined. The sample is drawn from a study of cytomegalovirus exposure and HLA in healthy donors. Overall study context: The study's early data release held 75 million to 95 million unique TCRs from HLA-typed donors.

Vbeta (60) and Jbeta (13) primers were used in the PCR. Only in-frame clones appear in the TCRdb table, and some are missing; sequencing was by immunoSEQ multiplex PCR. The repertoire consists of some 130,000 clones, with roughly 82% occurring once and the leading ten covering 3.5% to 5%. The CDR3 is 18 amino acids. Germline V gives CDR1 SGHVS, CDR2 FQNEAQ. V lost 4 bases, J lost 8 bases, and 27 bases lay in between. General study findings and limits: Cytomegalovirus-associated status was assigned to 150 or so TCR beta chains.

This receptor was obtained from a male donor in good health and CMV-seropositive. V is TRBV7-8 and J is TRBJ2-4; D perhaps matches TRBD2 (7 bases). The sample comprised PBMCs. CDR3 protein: CASSSQGLGAGFGDIQYF. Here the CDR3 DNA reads TGTGCCAGCAGCTCCCAGGGGCTGGGAGCGGGGTTTGGGGACATTCAGTACTTC.